This T cell receptor (beta chain) was captured in a study of response to subunit inactivated influenza vaccine. Germline lookup yields CDR1 SEHNR and CDR2 FQNEAQ (reference sequence). The length of the CDR3 is 16 residues. V gave up 1 base and J gave up 8 bases, with 20 bases separating them. As to this clonotype: The antigen remains undetermined.

TCRdb fed the RT-PCR reads into MiXCR, producing one record per CDR3 protein. The table has hundreds of thousands of distinct CDR3 sequences, 20% to 25% seen once. The study's findings and limits: Researchers suggested that each seasonal influenza vaccination recruits few new T cells.

The TCR was taken from a man aged 45 to 70 who received an inactivated influenza vaccine. This sequence joins TRBV7-9 and TRBJ1-2; a weak D match, TRBD1 (5 bases). Specimen: PBMCs from blood, collected roughly 20 months after vaccination. The CDR3 DNA reads as TGTGCCAGCAGCTTAGGAAGGGGCAGCGATTATGAAGGCTACACCTTC. Its translation: CASSLGRGSDYEGYTF.